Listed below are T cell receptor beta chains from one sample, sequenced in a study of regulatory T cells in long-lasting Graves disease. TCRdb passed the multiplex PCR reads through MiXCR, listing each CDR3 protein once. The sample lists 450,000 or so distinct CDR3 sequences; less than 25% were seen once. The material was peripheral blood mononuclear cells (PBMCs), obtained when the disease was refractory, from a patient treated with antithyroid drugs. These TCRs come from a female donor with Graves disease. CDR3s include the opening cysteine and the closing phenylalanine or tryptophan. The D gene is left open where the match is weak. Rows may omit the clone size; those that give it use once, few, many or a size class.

CDR3nt: TGTGCCAGCAGTCCGGACGGGACAGGGGCTACCTACGAGCAGTACTTC
CDR3aa: CASSPDGTGATYEQYF
v_gene: TRBV27
abundance: .
j_gene: TRBJ2-7
d_gene: TRBD1

CDR3nt: TGTGCCAGTGGCAAGGGGGAGCAGTACTTC
CDR3aa: CASGKGEQYF
v_gene: TRBV19
abundance: .
j_gene: TRBJ2-7
d_gene: .

CDR3nt: TGTGCCAGCAGTTTTCTAGGAGGCACAGATACGCAGTATTTT
CDR3aa: CASSFLGGTDTQYF
v_gene: TRBV28
abundance: .
j_gene: TRBJ2-3
d_gene: .

CDR3nt: TGTGCTAGTGGTTTGGTTAACACCGGGGAGCTGTTTTTT
CDR3aa: CASGLVNTGELFF
v_gene: TRBV12-5
abundance: few
j_gene: TRBJ2-2
d_gene: .

CDR3nt: TGTGCCAGCAGCGCCACTCAGCCCGGGACTAGCGGGAGACCCTACGAGCAGTACTTC
CDR3aa: CASSATQPGTSGRPYEQYF
v_gene: TRBV11-2
abundance: many
j_gene: TRBJ2-7
d_gene: TRBD2

CDR3nt: TGTGCCAGCAGCCACCTTAGGAAAGGAGAGACCCAGTACTTC
CDR3aa: CASSHLRKGETQYF
v_gene: TRBV6-2/TRBV6-3
abundance: .
j_gene: TRBJ2-5
d_gene: .

CDR3nt: TGTGCCAGCAGTCCGTTATACCGCCTAGACGAGCAGTACTTC
CDR3aa: CASSPLYRLDEQYF
v_gene: TRBV27
abundance: .
j_gene: TRBJ2-7
d_gene: .

CDR3nt: TGTGCCAGCAGTCCCGGATTAGGGGAGCTGTTTTTT
CDR3aa: CASSPGLGELFF
v_gene: TRBV27
abundance: few
j_gene: TRBJ2-2
d_gene: .

CDR3nt: TGTGCCAGCGGGGGAGAGGGAGAACCCAATCAGCCCCAGCATTTT
CDR3aa: CASGGEGEPNQPQHF
v_gene: TRBV27
abundance: many
j_gene: TRBJ1-5
d_gene: .

CDR3nt: TGCAGTGCCAGTCAAAATCGGGACAGGAGGGTGCTGCACCTTTTATGGGCTTTCTTT
CDR3aa: CSASQNRDRRVLHLLWAFF
v_gene: TRBV20-1
abundance: few
j_gene: TRBJ1-1
d_gene: TRBD1

CDR3nt: TGTGCCAGTAGGCCTACGGGCCTAGGAGGTCCTGGGGCCAACGTCCTGACTTTC
CDR3aa: CASRPTGLGGPGANVLTF
v_gene: TRBV19
abundance: .
j_gene: TRBJ2-6
d_gene: .

CDR3nt: TGTGCCAGCAGCTTCTACAACTCCTACGAGCAGTACTTC
CDR3aa: CASSFYNSYEQYF
v_gene: TRBV11-2
abundance: many
j_gene: TRBJ2-7
d_gene: .

CDR3nt: TGTGCCAGCAGTCCGACAGGGGGCGCCGAAGGCTACACCTTC
CDR3aa: CASSPTGGAEGYTF
v_gene: TRBV27
abundance: many
j_gene: TRBJ1-2
d_gene: TRBD1

CDR3nt: TGTGCCAGCAGTCGCCGGACTCGTAATACGCAGTATTTT
CDR3aa: CASSRRTRNTQYF
v_gene: TRBV12-3/TRBV12-4
abundance: .
j_gene: TRBJ2-3
d_gene: .

CDR3nt: TGTGCCAGCAGTCTAAAACACTCGACTAATGAAAAACTGTTTTTT
CDR3aa: CASSLKHSTNEKLFF
v_gene: TRBV6-1
abundance: many
j_gene: TRBJ1-4
d_gene: .

CDR3nt: TGTGCCAGCAGTCCCTCGTTGGGGACTAGCGGGAGATCACTCACAGATACGCAGTATTTT
CDR3aa: CASSPSLGTSGRSLTDTQYF
v_gene: TRBV28
abundance: once
j_gene: TRBJ2-3
d_gene: TRBD2

CDR3nt: TGTGCCAGCAGCCCCTCCTGGGGGAGCGGGATTGGTGGAGATACGCAGTATTTT
CDR3aa: CASSPSWGSGIGGDTQYF
v_gene: TRBV11-2
abundance: few
j_gene: TRBJ2-3
d_gene: TRBD2

CDR3nt: TGTGCCAGCAGTACCCAAGCGGGAGGGGGCACCGGGGAGCTGTTTTTT
CDR3aa: CASSTQAGGGTGELFF
v_gene: TRBV9
abundance: few
j_gene: TRBJ2-2
d_gene: TRBD2

CDR3nt: TGTGCCAGCAGCCGACCCCGTCAGCCCCAGCATTTT
CDR3aa: CASSRPRQPQHF
v_gene: TRBV12-3/TRBV12-4
abundance: many
j_gene: TRBJ1-5
d_gene: .

CDR3nt: TGTGCCAGCAGCGACAGGATGGGGACTGAAGCTTTCTTT
CDR3aa: CASSDRMGTEAFF
v_gene: TRBV6-1
abundance: few
j_gene: TRBJ1-1
d_gene: .

CDR3nt: TGTGCCTGGAGTGTACTCTTTGGGCAGTACTTC
CDR3aa: CAWSVLFGQYF
v_gene: TRBV30
abundance: few
j_gene: TRBJ2-7
d_gene: .

CDR3nt: TGTGCCAGCAGCTCGGCGGGTGCTTTGGAGACCCAGTACTTC
CDR3aa: CASSSAGALETQYF
v_gene: TRBV7-9
abundance: many
j_gene: TRBJ2-5
d_gene: .

CDR3nt: TGTGCCAGCAGCTCGTCGGGACAGGGGTCAGCTTTCTTT
CDR3aa: CASSSSGQGSAFF
v_gene: TRBV7-9
abundance: .
j_gene: TRBJ1-1
d_gene: TRBD1

CDR3nt: TGCAGTGCCGCGGGACGGACGAACACTGAAGCTTTCTTT
CDR3aa: CSAAGRTNTEAFF
v_gene: TRBV20-1
abundance: .
j_gene: TRBJ1-1
d_gene: .

CDR3nt: TGCAGTGTTCATGTTGGCGGGAGGACGGAGACCCAGTACTTC
CDR3aa: CSVHVGGRTETQYF
v_gene: TRBV20-1
abundance: many
j_gene: TRBJ2-5
d_gene: TRBD2

CDR3nt: TGTGCCAGCAGCAACAGGGTTCGGGCCTACGAGCAGTACTTC
CDR3aa: CASSNRVRAYEQYF
v_gene: TRBV13
abundance: many
j_gene: TRBJ2-7
d_gene: .

CDR3nt: TGTGCCAGCTCCCGATGGGGGCAGGACACTGAAGCTTTCTTT
CDR3aa: CASSRWGQDTEAFF
v_gene: TRBV6-1
abundance: .
j_gene: TRBJ1-1
d_gene: .

CDR3nt: TGTGCCAGCAGTTACAATGCGGTACGGGAGAATCGCAATCAGCCCCAGCATTTT
CDR3aa: CASSYNAVRENRNQPQHF
v_gene: TRBV6-1
abundance: few
j_gene: TRBJ1-5
d_gene: .

CDR3nt: TGTGCCAGCAGAAAGGGACGACAAGAAGGCTATGGCTACACCTTC
CDR3aa: CASRKGRQEGYGYTF
v_gene: TRBV6-1
abundance: many
j_gene: TRBJ1-2
d_gene: .

CDR3nt: TGTGCCAGCAGCCAAGCCCCATGGGGCGTAACTGCCGGGGAGCTGTTTTTT
CDR3aa: CASSQAPWGVTAGELFF
v_gene: TRBV14
abundance: .
j_gene: TRBJ2-2
d_gene: .

CDR3nt: TGTGCCAGCAATAAACAGGGGAACTATGGCTACACCTTC
CDR3aa: CASNKQGNYGYTF
v_gene: TRBV2
abundance: many
j_gene: TRBJ1-2
d_gene: TRBD1